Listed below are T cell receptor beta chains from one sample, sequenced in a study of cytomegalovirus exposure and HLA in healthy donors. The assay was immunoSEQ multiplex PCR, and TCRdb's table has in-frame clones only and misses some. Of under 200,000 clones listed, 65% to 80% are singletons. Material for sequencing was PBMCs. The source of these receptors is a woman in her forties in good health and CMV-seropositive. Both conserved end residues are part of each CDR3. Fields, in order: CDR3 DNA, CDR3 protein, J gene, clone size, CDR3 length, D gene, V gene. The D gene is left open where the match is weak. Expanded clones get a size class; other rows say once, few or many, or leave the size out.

CDR3 DNA: TGTGCCAGCAGCTTGGCAAGGGGGAGAGGGGAGACCCAGTACTTC
CDR3 protein: CASSLARGRGETQYF
J gene: TRBJ2-5
clone size: once
CDR3 length: 15
D gene: NA
V gene: TRBV5-6

CDR3 DNA: TGTGCCAGCAGGACAGTGTATAATTCACCCCTCCACTTT
CDR3 protein: CASRTVYNSPLHF
J gene: TRBJ1-6
clone size: once
CDR3 length: 13
D gene: NA
V gene: TRBV6-5

CDR3 DNA: TGTGCCGGCAGCAACGGAGGGTATTACGAGCAGTACTTC
CDR3 protein: CAGSNGGYYEQYF
J gene: TRBJ2-7
clone size: NA
CDR3 length: 13
D gene: NA
V gene: TRBV28

CDR3 DNA: TGTGCCAGCAGCGTTGGACAGGGGGTTGGCTACGAGCAGTACTTC
CDR3 protein: CASSVGQGVGYEQYF
J gene: TRBJ2-7
clone size: NA
CDR3 length: 15
D gene: TRBD1
V gene: TRBV7-2

CDR3 DNA: TGCGCCAGCAGCCAAGGAGGGGGAATCAACACTGAAGCTTTCTTT
CDR3 protein: CASSQGGGINTEAFF
J gene: TRBJ1-1
clone size: NA
CDR3 length: 15
D gene: NA
V gene: TRBV4-1

CDR3 DNA: TGCGCCAGCAGCCAGCTGGGACTTTCTCACAATGAGCAGTTCTTC
CDR3 protein: CASSQLGLSHNEQFF
J gene: TRBJ2-1
clone size: NA
CDR3 length: 15
D gene: NA
V gene: TRBV4-1

CDR3 DNA: TGTGCCAGTAGTATAGAAAAGAGCGGGAGGTTCTCCTACAATGAGCAGTTCTTC
CDR3 protein: CASSIEKSGRFSYNEQFF
J gene: TRBJ2-1
clone size: NA
CDR3 length: 18
D gene: TRBD2
V gene: TRBV19

CDR3 DNA: TGTGCCAGCAGCGTAGGGGGCCCGAACACTGAAGCTTTCTTT
CDR3 protein: CASSVGGPNTEAFF
J gene: TRBJ1-1
clone size: few
CDR3 length: 14
D gene: NA
V gene: TRBV9

CDR3 DNA: TGTGCCAGCAGTCCCCGGGGGGGGCAGCCCCAGCATTTT
CDR3 protein: CASSPRGGQPQHF
J gene: TRBJ1-5
clone size: NA
CDR3 length: 13
D gene: NA
V gene: TRBV28

CDR3 DNA: TGTGCCAGCAGCTTATCCGCCGGGGGGGAATGGAACACTGAAGCTTTCTTT
CDR3 protein: CASSLSAGGEWNTEAFF
J gene: TRBJ1-1
clone size: NA
CDR3 length: 17
D gene: NA
V gene: TRBV7-9

CDR3 DNA: TGTGCCAGTAGTTTCGGGCCCGGGGACACTGAAGCTTTCTTT
CDR3 protein: CASSFGPGDTEAFF
J gene: TRBJ1-1
clone size: NA
CDR3 length: 14
D gene: NA
V gene: TRBV19

CDR3 DNA: TGTGCCAGCACACCGGACAGGGTGTTTACAGATACGCAGTATTTT
CDR3 protein: CASTPDRVFTDTQYF
J gene: TRBJ2-3
clone size: NA
CDR3 length: 15
D gene: TRBD1
V gene: TRBV11-2

CDR3 DNA: TGTGCCAGCAGCCAGTTAGACTGGAGCTCTGGAAACACCATATATTTT
CDR3 protein: CASSQLDWSSGNTIYF
J gene: TRBJ1-3
clone size: NA
CDR3 length: 16
D gene: NA
V gene: TRBV4-2

CDR3 DNA: TGCGCCAGCGGATACCGGGACTCCCCCTACAATGAGCAGTTCTTC
CDR3 protein: CASGYRDSPYNEQFF
J gene: TRBJ2-1
clone size: NA
CDR3 length: 15
D gene: NA
V gene: TRBV4-1

CDR3 DNA: TGCGCCAGCAGCTTGGTGAGGAGGGCCCAAGAGACCCAGTACTTC
CDR3 protein: CASSLVRRAQETQYF
J gene: TRBJ2-5
clone size: NA
CDR3 length: 15
D gene: NA
V gene: TRBV5-1

CDR3 DNA: TGTGCCAGCAGCCAGGGACAGGTGAACACCGGGGAGCTGTTTTTT
CDR3 protein: CASSQGQVNTGELFF
J gene: TRBJ2-2
clone size: few
CDR3 length: 15
D gene: TRBD1
V gene: TRBV14

CDR3 DNA: TGCGCCAGCAGCTTGGGCGACAGGGTATACAATGAGCAGTTCTTC
CDR3 protein: CASSLGDRVYNEQFF
J gene: TRBJ2-1
clone size: NA
CDR3 length: 15
D gene: TRBD1
V gene: TRBV5-1

CDR3 DNA: TGTGCCAGCTCACTCCGGGACAGTCGGTATGAAAAACTGTTTTTT
CDR3 protein: CASSLRDSRYEKLFF
J gene: TRBJ1-4
clone size: NA
CDR3 length: 15
D gene: TRBD1
V gene: TRBV18

CDR3 DNA: TGCGCCAGCAGCTTGGGGACAGGGCCTTACGAGCAGTACTTC
CDR3 protein: CASSLGTGPYEQYF
J gene: TRBJ2-7
clone size: NA
CDR3 length: 14
D gene: TRBD1
V gene: TRBV5-1

CDR3 DNA: TGTGCCAGCAGCTTCTACAGGGCCGGGGCCAACGTCCTGACTTTC
CDR3 protein: CASSFYRAGANVLTF
J gene: TRBJ2-6
clone size: NA
CDR3 length: 15
D gene: NA
V gene: TRBV7-2

CDR3 DNA: TGTGCCAGCAGTTCGAGCGGGGGGGAAAATGAGCAGTTCTTC
CDR3 protein: CASSSSGGENEQFF
J gene: TRBJ2-1
clone size: NA
CDR3 length: 14
D gene: TRBD2
V gene: TRBV7-2

CDR3 DNA: TGTGCCAGCAGTCCGTGGGCGGGGGGGGGTAATGAGCAGTTCTTC
CDR3 protein: CASSPWAGGGNEQFF
J gene: TRBJ2-1
clone size: NA
CDR3 length: 15
D gene: TRBD2
V gene: TRBV28

CDR3 DNA: TGTGCCTGCCTACCCCGGACAGGGGGCTTGAAGAGGACTGAAGCTTTCTTT
CDR3 protein: CACLPRTGGLKRTEAFF
J gene: TRBJ1-1
clone size: NA
CDR3 length: 17
D gene: TRBD1
V gene: TRBV30

CDR3 DNA: TGTGCCAGCAGTTTATGGGACAGGGGTGGCACTGAAGCTTTCTTT
CDR3 protein: CASSLWDRGGTEAFF
J gene: TRBJ1-1
clone size: NA
CDR3 length: 15
D gene: TRBD1
V gene: TRBV28

CDR3 DNA: TGTGCCAGCAGTTACTCTAGCGGGGGGGCCTCCTACGAGCAGTACTTC
CDR3 protein: CASSYSSGGASYEQYF
J gene: TRBJ2-7
clone size: NA
CDR3 length: 16
D gene: TRBD2
V gene: TRBV6-5

CDR3 DNA: TGTGCCAGCACCCACGGGGGAGGGAGGAGTTCACCCCTCCACTTT
CDR3 protein: CASTHGGGRSSPLHF
J gene: TRBJ1-6
clone size: NA
CDR3 length: 15
D gene: NA
V gene: TRBV6-4

CDR3 DNA: TGCGCCAGCAACTTGATTACAGGGGGGAACACTGAAGCTTTCTTT
CDR3 protein: CASNLITGGNTEAFF
J gene: TRBJ1-1
clone size: few
CDR3 length: 15
D gene: TRBD1
V gene: TRBV5-1

CDR3 DNA: TGTGCCAGCAGCTTGGCTAGAAGCTCCTACAATGAGCAGTTCTTC
CDR3 protein: CASSLARSSYNEQFF
J gene: TRBJ2-1
clone size: few
CDR3 length: 15
D gene: NA
V gene: TRBV5-6

CDR3 DNA: TGCGCCAGCAGCTTGGGTGGGGCAGAACTCTACGAGCAGTACTTC
CDR3 protein: CASSLGGAELYEQYF
J gene: TRBJ2-7
clone size: NA
CDR3 length: 15
D gene: NA
V gene: TRBV5-1

CDR3 DNA: TGTGCCATCACATCAGGTATAAACTATGGCTACACCTTC
CDR3 protein: CAITSGINYGYTF
J gene: TRBJ1-2
clone size: NA
CDR3 length: 13
D gene: NA
V gene: TRBV10-3

CDR3 DNA: TGTGCTAGTGGTTTGTTTGCGGGAGGGACCTACAATGAGCAGTTCTTC
CDR3 protein: CASGLFAGGTYNEQFF
J gene: TRBJ2-1
clone size: NA
CDR3 length: 16
D gene: TRBD2
V gene: TRBV12-5

CDR3 DNA: TGTGCCAGCAGCTTTTCGGGTACTGAAGCTTTCTTT
CDR3 protein: CASSFSGTEAFF
J gene: TRBJ1-1
clone size: NA
CDR3 length: 12
D gene: NA
V gene: TRBV11-3

CDR3 DNA: TGTGCCAGCAGCCAAGGGGACACCAGCACAGATACGCAGTATTTT
CDR3 protein: CASSQGDTSTDTQYF
J gene: TRBJ2-3
clone size: NA
CDR3 length: 15
D gene: NA
V gene: TRBV4-2

CDR3 DNA: TGTGCCAGCAGCTCGGGACAGGGATTCGAGACCCAGTACTTC
CDR3 protein: CASSSGQGFETQYF
J gene: TRBJ2-5
clone size: NA
CDR3 length: 14
D gene: TRBD1
V gene: TRBV5-8

CDR3 DNA: TGTGCCAGCAGCCCCCGGGGGATGGGCACTGAAGCTTTCTTT
CDR3 protein: CASSPRGMGTEAFF
J gene: TRBJ1-1
clone size: NA
CDR3 length: 14
D gene: NA
V gene: TRBV7-2

CDR3 DNA: TGTGCCTGGAGTCGAAAGGGGGGAAACACCATATATTTT
CDR3 protein: CAWSRKGGNTIYF
J gene: TRBJ1-3
clone size: few
CDR3 length: 13
D gene: NA
V gene: TRBV30

CDR3 DNA: TGTGCCACCAGCGCTAGGGAGCGGGAAGGGGATGAGCAGTTCTTC
CDR3 protein: CATSAREREGDEQFF
J gene: TRBJ2-1
clone size: NA
CDR3 length: 15
D gene: TRBD2
V gene: TRBV15

CDR3 DNA: TGTGCCAGCAGCTTAGTGGCGGGCGTACCGACAGATACGCAGTATTTT
CDR3 protein: CASSLVAGVPTDTQYF
J gene: TRBJ2-3
clone size: NA
CDR3 length: 16
D gene: NA
V gene: TRBV7-2

CDR3 DNA: TGCGCCAGCTCCGAGGTGGCGGACTATGGCTACACCTTC
CDR3 protein: CASSEVADYGYTF
J gene: TRBJ1-2
clone size: NA
CDR3 length: 13
D gene: NA
V gene: TRBV5-1

CDR3 DNA: TGCAGCGTTGATGGGACAGGGTTCCCAAGTGAGCAGTTCTTC
CDR3 protein: CSVDGTGFPSEQFF
J gene: TRBJ2-1
clone size: NA
CDR3 length: 14
D gene: TRBD1
V gene: TRBV29-1

CDR3 DNA: TGTGCCAGCAGCGTAGGTGCGGGAGCTCCCCGGTATACGCAGTATTTT
CDR3 protein: CASSVGAGAPRYTQYF
J gene: TRBJ2-3
clone size: NA
CDR3 length: 16
D gene: TRBD2
V gene: TRBV9

CDR3 DNA: TGTGCCAGCAGTCTACAGGGGGCTGGGGAGACCCAGTACTTC
CDR3 protein: CASSLQGAGETQYF
J gene: TRBJ2-5
clone size: NA
CDR3 length: 14
D gene: TRBD1
V gene: TRBV5-4

CDR3 DNA: TGTGCCAGTAAACCGCAGGCGGCGGGAGGGTACAATGAGCAGTTCTTC
CDR3 protein: CASKPQAAGGYNEQFF
J gene: TRBJ2-1
clone size: NA
CDR3 length: 16
D gene: TRBD2
V gene: TRBV19

CDR3 DNA: TGTGCCAGCAGTTACTCGCAGGGGACAGATACGCAGTATTTT
CDR3 protein: CASSYSQGTDTQYF
J gene: TRBJ2-3
clone size: few
CDR3 length: 14
D gene: NA
V gene: TRBV6-6

CDR3 DNA: TGTGCCTGGAGTTACAGTAGCAATCAGCCCCAGCATTTT
CDR3 protein: CAWSYSSNQPQHF
J gene: TRBJ1-5
clone size: NA
CDR3 length: 13
D gene: NA
V gene: TRBV30

CDR3 DNA: TGTGCCAGCAGTCACCTGACTAGCGGGAGCCCCTCGGAGTACTTC
CDR3 protein: CASSHLTSGSPSEYF
J gene: TRBJ2-7
clone size: NA
CDR3 length: 15
D gene: TRBD2
V gene: TRBV28

CDR3 DNA: TGTGCCAGCTCACCACTCACAGGGGGCACTGAAGCTTTCTTT
CDR3 protein: CASSPLTGGTEAFF
J gene: TRBJ1-1
clone size: NA
CDR3 length: 14
D gene: TRBD1
V gene: TRBV18

CDR3 DNA: TGTGCCAGCAGACAACAGGGGGGACCTGGAAACACCATATATTTT
CDR3 protein: CASRQQGGPGNTIYF
J gene: TRBJ1-3
clone size: NA
CDR3 length: 15
D gene: TRBD1
V gene: TRBV6-5

CDR3 DNA: TGTGCCAGCAACCTAGCGGGGGACTCCTACGAGCAGTACTTC
CDR3 protein: CASNLAGDSYEQYF
J gene: TRBJ2-7
clone size: NA
CDR3 length: 14
D gene: TRBD2
V gene: TRBV6-6

CDR3 DNA: TGTGCCAGCAGCTTAACGGTTAGCTCCTACAATGAGCAGTTCTTC
CDR3 protein: CASSLTVSSYNEQFF
J gene: TRBJ2-1
clone size: NA
CDR3 length: 15
D gene: NA
V gene: TRBV7-6

CDR3 DNA: TGTGCCAGCACCGTGGACAGGACCCCTTCTAGCTATGGCTACACCTTC
CDR3 protein: CASTVDRTPSSYGYTF
J gene: TRBJ1-2
clone size: NA
CDR3 length: 16
D gene: TRBD1
V gene: TRBV27

CDR3 DNA: TGCATGGCGGGGGGTTACAATGAGCAGTTCTTC
CDR3 protein: CMAGGYNEQFF
J gene: TRBJ2-1
clone size: NA
CDR3 length: 11
D gene: TRBD2
V gene: TRBV20-1

CDR3 DNA: TGCAGCGTTGGGGGGGATACCGGGGAGCTGTTTTTT
CDR3 protein: CSVGGDTGELFF
J gene: TRBJ2-2
clone size: NA
CDR3 length: 12
D gene: NA
V gene: TRBV29-1

CDR3 DNA: TGTGCCAGCAGCCCCTTGGCCACAGATACGCAGTATTTT
CDR3 protein: CASSPLATDTQYF
J gene: TRBJ2-3
clone size: NA
CDR3 length: 13
D gene: NA
V gene: TRBV7-9